The entry that follows covers one T cell receptor beta chain sequence. Antigen: not known. MiXCR, applied by TCRdb to the reads, yields one record per CDR3 protein. Of under 850,000 distinct CDR3 sequences listed, around 35% are singletons. This sample stems from a study of T cell repertoires in cytomegalovirus infection. The overall study: As its CMV epitopes, the study selected recently identified HLA-C-restricted and well-studied HLA-B-restricted targets. Signatures in public TCR beta sequences pointed to both CMV infection and matching HLA type. General study points: Clonotypes of TCR beta that were HLA-C-restricted and CMV-specific dominated the ex vivo response. Summed frequency of shared TCR beta families picked out CMV carriers who also had the relevant HLA.

Trimming took 0 bases from V and 3 from J; bases not matched to a gene: 3. The CDR3 contains 15 residues. Germline CDR1 is DFQATT and CDR2 is SNEGSKA (reference sequence). Sequenced material: cultured PBMCs, taken from culture after CMV antigen stimulation. The sequence derives from a human donor in good health (CMV status not recorded). Some clones in this sample may be carry-over from other donors' samples. The J gene is TRBJ1-5, the V gene TRBV20-1; TRBD1 matches at 9 bases. CDR3 nucleotides: TGCAGTGCTAGAGAGAGGACAGGGGACAATCAGCCCCAGCATTTT. The encoded protein is CSARERTGDNQPQHF.